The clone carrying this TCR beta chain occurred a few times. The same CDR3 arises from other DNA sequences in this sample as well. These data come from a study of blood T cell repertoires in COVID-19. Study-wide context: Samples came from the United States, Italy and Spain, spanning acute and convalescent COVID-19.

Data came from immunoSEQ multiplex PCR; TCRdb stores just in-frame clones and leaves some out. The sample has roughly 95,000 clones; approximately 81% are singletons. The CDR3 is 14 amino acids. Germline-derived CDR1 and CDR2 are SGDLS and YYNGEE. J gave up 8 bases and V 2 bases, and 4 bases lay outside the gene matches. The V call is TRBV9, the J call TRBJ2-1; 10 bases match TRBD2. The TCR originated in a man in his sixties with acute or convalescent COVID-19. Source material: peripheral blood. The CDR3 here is CASSVGLAGDEQFF. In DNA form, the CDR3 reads TGTGCCAGCAGCGTTGGCCTAGCGGGAGATGAGCAGTTCTTC. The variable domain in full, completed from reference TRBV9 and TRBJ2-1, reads DSGVTQTPKHLITATGQRVTLRCSPRSGDLSVYWYQQSLDQGLQFLIQYYNGEERAKGNILERFSAQQFPDLHSELNLSSLELGDSALYFCASSVGLAGDEQFFGPGTRLTVL.